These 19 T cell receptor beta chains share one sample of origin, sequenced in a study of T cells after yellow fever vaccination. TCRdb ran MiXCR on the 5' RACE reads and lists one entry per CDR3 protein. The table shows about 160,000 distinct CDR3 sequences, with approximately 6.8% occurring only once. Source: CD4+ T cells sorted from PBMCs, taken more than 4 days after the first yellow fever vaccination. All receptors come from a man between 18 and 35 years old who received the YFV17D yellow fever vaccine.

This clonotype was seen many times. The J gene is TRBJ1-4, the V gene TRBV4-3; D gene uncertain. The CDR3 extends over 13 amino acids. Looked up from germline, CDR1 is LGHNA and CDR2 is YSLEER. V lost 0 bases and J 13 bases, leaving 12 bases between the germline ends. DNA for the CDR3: TGCGCCAGCAGCCAAGATCGAGTGGGTGGACTGTTTTTT. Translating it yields CASSQDRVGGLFF.

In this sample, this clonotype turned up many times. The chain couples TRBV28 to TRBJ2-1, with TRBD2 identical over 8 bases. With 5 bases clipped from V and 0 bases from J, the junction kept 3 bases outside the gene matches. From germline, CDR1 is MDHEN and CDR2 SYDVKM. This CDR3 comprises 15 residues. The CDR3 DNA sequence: TGTGCCAGCAGTCAAAGCGGGAGCTCCTACAATGAGCAGTTCTTC. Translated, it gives CASSQSGSSYNEQFF.

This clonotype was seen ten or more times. DNA for the CDR3: TGCAGCGTTGTAAGGAGGGGAGCAGATACGCAGTATTTT. This codes for CSVVRRGADTQYF. The chain recombines TRBV29-1 with TRBJ2-3; TRBD2 is a possible D gene (6 bases). Trimming removed 4 bases from V and 4 bases from J, with 12 bases in between. CDR1 and CDR2 (germline): SQVTM, ANQGSEA. There are 13 residues in the CDR3.

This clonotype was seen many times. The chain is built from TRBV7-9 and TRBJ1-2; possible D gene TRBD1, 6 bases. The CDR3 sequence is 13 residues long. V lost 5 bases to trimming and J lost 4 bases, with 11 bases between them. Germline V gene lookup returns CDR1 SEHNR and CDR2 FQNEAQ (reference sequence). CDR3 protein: CASSPGQRYGYTF. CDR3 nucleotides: TGTGCCAGCAGCCCCGGACAGCGCTATGGCTACACCTTC.

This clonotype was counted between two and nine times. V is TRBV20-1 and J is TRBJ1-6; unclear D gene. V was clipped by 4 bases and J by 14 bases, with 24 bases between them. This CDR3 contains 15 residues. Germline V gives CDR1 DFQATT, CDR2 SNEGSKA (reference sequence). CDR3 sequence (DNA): TGCAGTGCTACCGGGCCCCGCGGGTTTCATCATGCCCTCCACTTT. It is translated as CSATGPRGFHHALHF.

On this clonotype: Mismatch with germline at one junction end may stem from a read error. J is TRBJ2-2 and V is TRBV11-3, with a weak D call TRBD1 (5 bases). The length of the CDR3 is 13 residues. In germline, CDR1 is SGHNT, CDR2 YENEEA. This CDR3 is CDSSKQDTGELFF. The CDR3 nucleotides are TGTGACAGCAGTAAACAGGACACCGGGGAGCTGTTTTTT. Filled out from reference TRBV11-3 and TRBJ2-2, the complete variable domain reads EAGVVQSPRYKIIEKKQPVAFWCNPISGHNTLYWYLQNLGQGPELLIRYENEEAVDDSQLPKDRFSAERLKGVDSTLKIQPAELGDSAVYLCDSSKQDTGELFFGEGSRLTVL.

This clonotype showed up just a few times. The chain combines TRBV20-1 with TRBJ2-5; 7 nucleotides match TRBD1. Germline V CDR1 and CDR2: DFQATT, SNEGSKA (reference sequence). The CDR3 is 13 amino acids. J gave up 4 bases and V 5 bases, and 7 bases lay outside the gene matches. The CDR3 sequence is CSAEDRAIETQYF. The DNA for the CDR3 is TGCAGTGCTGAAGACAGGGCGATAGAGACCCAGTACTTC.

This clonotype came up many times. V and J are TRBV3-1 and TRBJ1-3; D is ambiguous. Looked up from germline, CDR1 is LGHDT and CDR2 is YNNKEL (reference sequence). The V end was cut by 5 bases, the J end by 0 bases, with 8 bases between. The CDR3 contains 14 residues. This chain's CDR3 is CASSSGSSGNTIYF. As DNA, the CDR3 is TGTGCCAGCAGCTCGGGGAGCTCTGGAAACACCATATATTTT.

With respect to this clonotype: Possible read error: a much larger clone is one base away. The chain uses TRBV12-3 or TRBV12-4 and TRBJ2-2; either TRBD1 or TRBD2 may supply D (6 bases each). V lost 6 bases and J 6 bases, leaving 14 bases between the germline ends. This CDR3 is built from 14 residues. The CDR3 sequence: CASRSRGDAGELFF. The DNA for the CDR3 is TGTGCCAGCAGGTCGAGGGGGGACGCCGGGGAGCTGTTTTTT.

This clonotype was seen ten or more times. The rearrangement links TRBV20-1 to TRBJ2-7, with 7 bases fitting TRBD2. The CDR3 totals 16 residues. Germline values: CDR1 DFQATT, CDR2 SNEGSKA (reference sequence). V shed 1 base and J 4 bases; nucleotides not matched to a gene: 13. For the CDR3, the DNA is TGCAGTGCTAGAGGGGGTCAAAGGGGCGGGGGTTACGAGCAGTACGTC. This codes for CSARGGQRGGGYEQYV.

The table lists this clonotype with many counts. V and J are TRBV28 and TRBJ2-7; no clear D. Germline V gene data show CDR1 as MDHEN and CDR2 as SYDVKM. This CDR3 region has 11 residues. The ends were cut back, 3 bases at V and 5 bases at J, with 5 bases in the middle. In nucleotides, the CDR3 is TGTGCCAGCAGTTTTGCCAACGAGCAGTACGTC. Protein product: CASSFANEQYV.

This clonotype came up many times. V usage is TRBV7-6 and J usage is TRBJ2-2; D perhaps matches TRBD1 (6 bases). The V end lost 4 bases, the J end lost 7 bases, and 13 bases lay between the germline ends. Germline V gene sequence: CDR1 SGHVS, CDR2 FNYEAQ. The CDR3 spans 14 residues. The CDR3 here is CASSWRQGYGELFF. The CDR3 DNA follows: TGTGCCAGCAGCTGGCGCCAGGGGTACGGGGAGCTGTTTTTT.

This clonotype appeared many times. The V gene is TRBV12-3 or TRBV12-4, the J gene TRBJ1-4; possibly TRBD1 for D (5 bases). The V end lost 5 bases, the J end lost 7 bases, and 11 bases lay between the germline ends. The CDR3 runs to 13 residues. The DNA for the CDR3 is TGTGCCAGCAGTCCAGGGCAACCTGAAAAACTGTTTTTT. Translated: CASSPGQPEKLFF.

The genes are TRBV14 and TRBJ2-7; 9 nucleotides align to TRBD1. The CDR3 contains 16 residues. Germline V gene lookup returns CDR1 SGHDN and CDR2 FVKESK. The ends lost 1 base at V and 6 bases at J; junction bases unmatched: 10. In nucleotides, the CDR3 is TGTGCCAGCAGCCAAGGGCAGGGACAGGGTGAGATCGAGCAGTACTTC. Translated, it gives CASSQGQGQGEIEQYF.

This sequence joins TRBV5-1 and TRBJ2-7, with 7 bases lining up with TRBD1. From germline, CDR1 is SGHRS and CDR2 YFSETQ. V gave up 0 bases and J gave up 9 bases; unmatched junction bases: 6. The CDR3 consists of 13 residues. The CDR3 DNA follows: TGCGCCAGCAGCTTGGGGCAGGGGGACGTGCAGTACGTC. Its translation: CASSLGQGDVQYV.

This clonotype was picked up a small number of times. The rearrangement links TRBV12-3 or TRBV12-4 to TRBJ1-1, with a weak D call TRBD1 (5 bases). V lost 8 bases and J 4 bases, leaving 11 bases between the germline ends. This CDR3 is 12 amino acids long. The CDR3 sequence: CASQGFSTEAFF. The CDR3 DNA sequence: TGTGCCAGCCAGGGATTCTCCACTGAAGCTTTCTTT.

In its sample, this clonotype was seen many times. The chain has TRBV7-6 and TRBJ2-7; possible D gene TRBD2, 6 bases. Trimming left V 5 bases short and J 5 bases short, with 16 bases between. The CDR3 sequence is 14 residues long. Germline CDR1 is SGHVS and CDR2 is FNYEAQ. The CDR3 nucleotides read TGTGCCAGCAGCACAACCCTGGGCGGGAACGAGCAGTACTTC. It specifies CASSTTLGGNEQYF.

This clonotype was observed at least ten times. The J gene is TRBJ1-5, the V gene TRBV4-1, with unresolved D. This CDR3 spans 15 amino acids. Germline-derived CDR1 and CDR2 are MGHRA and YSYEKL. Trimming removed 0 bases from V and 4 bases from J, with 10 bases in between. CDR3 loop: CASSQDASFNQPQHF. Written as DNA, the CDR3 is TGCGCCAGCAGCCAAGACGCCAGTTTTAATCAGCCCCAGCATTTT.

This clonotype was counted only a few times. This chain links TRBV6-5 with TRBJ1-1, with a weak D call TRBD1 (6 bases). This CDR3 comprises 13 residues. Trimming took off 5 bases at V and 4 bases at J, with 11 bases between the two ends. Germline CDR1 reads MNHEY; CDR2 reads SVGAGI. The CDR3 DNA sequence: TGTGCCAGCAGTACTCAGGGGAGCACTGAAGCTTTCTTT. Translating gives CASSTQGSTEAFF.